These 3 T cell receptor beta chains share one sample of origin, sequenced in a study of blood T cell repertoires in COVID-19. TCRdb keeps only in-frame clones here, not all; method: immunoSEQ multiplex PCR. The repertoire has around 140,000 clones, 70% to 90% of them found once; the top ten carry 2% to 2.5%. Sequenced: peripheral blood. The receptors here all came from an older man with active COVID-19.

This chain uses TRBV27 with TRBJ2-5; 7 bases line up with TRBD2. Germline V CDR1 and CDR2: MNHEY, SMNVEV (reference sequence). The trim removed 2 bases at V and 5 bases at J, leaving 14 bases unmatched. CDR3 length: 17 amino acids. The CDR3 spells CASSLILAAVTGETQYF. CDR3 nucleotide sequence: TGTGCCAGCAGTTTAATCCTAGCGGCAGTGACGGGCGAGACCCAGTACTTC.

This clone showed up just a few times. The chain links TRBV27 to TRBJ1-6, with D possibly being TRBD1 (5 bases). This CDR3 comprises 15 residues. Trimming stripped 6 bases from V and 1 base from J, with 10 bases between. Germline V lookup: CDR1 MNHEY, CDR2 SMNVEV (reference sequence). This CDR3 reads CASRAGSSYNSPLHF. DNA for the CDR3: TGTGCCAGCAGGGCAGGGTCGTCCTATAATTCACCCCTCCACTTT.

This clone was recorded a few times. The genes are TRBV7-9 and TRBJ1-4; D gene ambiguous. V was shortened by 2 bases and J by 4 bases, with 8 bases between the two germline ends. CDR1 and CDR2 from the germline V gene are SEHNR and FQNEAQ (reference sequence). CDR3 length: 14 amino acids. CDR3 in amino acids: CASSLPPFNEKLFF. In DNA, the CDR3 is TGTGCCAGCAGCTTACCCCCCTTTAATGAAAAACTGTTTTTT.